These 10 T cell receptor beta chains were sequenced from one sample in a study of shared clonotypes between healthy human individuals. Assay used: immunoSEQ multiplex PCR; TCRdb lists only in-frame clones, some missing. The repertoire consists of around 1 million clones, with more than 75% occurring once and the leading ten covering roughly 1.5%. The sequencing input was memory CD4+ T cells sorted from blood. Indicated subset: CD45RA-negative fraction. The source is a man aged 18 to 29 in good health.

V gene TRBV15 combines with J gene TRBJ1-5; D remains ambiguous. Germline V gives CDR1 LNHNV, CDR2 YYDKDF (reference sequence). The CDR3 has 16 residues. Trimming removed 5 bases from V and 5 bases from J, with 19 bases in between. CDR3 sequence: CATSLDGRLFHQPQHF. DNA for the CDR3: TGTGCCACCAGCCTTGATGGCAGGTTGTTCCATCAGCCCCAGCATTTT.

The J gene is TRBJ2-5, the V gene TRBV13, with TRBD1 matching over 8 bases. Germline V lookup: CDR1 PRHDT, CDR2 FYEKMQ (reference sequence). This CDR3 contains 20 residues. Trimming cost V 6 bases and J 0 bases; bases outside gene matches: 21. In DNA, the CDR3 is TGTGCCAGCAGTCCTCGTAACGGGCCCGGGACAGGCCAAAACCAAGAGACCCAGTACTTC. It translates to CASSPRNGPGTGQNQETQYF.

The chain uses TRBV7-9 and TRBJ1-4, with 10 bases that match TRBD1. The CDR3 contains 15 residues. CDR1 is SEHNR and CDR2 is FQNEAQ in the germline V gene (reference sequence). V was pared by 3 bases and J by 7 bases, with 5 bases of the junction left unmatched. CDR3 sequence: CASSFGGTGAEKLFF. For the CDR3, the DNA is TGTGCCAGCAGCTTTGGCGGGACAGGGGCTGAAAAACTGTTTTTT.

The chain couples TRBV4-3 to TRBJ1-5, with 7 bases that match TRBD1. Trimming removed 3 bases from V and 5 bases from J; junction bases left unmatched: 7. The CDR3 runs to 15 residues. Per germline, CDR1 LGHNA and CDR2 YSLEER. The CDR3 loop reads CASSQDDRADQPQHF. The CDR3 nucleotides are TGCGCCAGCAGCCAGGACGACAGGGCGGATCAGCCCCAGCATTTT.

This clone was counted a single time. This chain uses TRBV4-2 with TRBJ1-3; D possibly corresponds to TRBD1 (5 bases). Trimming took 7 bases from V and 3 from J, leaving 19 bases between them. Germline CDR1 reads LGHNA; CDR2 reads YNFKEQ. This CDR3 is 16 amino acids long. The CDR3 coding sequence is TGTGCCAGCACCTACATGCCCGGGACGGATGGAAACACCATATATTTT. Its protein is CASTYMPGTDGNTIYF.

The CDR3 sequence is CASSSGVLGATEAFF. The CDR3 bases are TGCGCCAGCAGCTCAGGGGTGTTGGGGGCCACTGAAGCTTTCTTT. This chain joins TRBV5-1 and TRBJ1-1, with a weak D call TRBD1 (6 bases). The CDR3 runs to 15 residues. The germline V and J ends were trimmed by 3 bases and 4 bases, with 16 bases remaining between them. Germline loops: CDR1 SGHRS, CDR2 YFSETQ. Using reference TRBV5-1 and TRBJ1-1 for the parts outside the CDR3, the full variable domain is KAGVTQTPRYLIKTRGQQVTLSCSPISGHRSVSWYQQTPGQGLQFLFEYFSETQRNKGNFPGRFSGRQFSNSRSEMNVSTLELGDSALYLCASSSGVLGATEAFFGQGTRLTVV.

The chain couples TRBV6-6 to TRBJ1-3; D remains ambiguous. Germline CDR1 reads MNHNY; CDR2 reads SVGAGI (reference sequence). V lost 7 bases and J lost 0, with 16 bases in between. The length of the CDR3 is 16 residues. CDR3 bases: TGTGCCAGCAAAGAGCAGGCTGCCAACTCTGGAAACACCATATATTTT. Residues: CASKEQAANSGNTIYF.

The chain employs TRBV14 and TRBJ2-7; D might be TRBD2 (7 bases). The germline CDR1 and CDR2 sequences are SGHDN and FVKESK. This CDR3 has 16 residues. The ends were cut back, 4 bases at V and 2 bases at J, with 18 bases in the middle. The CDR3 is CASSPRGAGHTYEQYF. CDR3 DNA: TGTGCCAGCAGCCCCCGGGGGGCGGGTCATACCTACGAGCAGTACTTC. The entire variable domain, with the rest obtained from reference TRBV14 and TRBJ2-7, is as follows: EAGVTQFPSHSVIEKGQTVTLRCDPISGHDNLYWYRRVMGKEIKFLLHFVKESKQDESGMPNNRFLAERTGGTYSTLKVQPAELEDSGVYFCASSPRGAGHTYEQYFGPGTRLTVT.

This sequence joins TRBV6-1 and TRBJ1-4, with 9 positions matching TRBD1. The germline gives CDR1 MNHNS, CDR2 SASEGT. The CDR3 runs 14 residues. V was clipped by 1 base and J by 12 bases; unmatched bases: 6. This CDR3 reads CASSEEQGAFELFF. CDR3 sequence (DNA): TGTGCCAGCAGTGAAGAACAGGGGGCTTTCGAACTGTTTTTT.

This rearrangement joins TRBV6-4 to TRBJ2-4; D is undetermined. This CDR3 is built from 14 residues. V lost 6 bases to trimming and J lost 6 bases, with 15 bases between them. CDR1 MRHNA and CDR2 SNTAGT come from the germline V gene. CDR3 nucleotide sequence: TGTGCCAGCAGAGGTGAAAAACGCGGAAACATTCAGTACTTC. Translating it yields CASRGEKRGNIQYF.